This T cell receptor beta chain was recovered during a study of shared clonotypes between healthy human individuals. Using immunoSEQ multiplex PCR, the repertoire was profiled, and TCRdb retains in-frame clones only, with some absent. The sample lists about 980,000 clones, about 80% occurring once. The V and J ends lost 2 bases and 4 bases respectively, with 14 bases between them. The CDR3 length is 15 residues. The germline gives CDR1 MGHDK, CDR2 SYGVNS. This clone was seen just once. Sequenced input: memory CD4+ T cells sorted from blood. Subset reported: CD45RA-negative fraction. The receptor's source is a man younger than 35 in good health. J is TRBJ2-5 and V is TRBV25-1, with D hard to call. The CDR3 coding sequence is TGTGCCAGCAGTGAACCGGGTAGCATGGGAGAGACCCAGTACTTC. Its protein is CASSEPGSMGETQYF.